Following are 18 T cell receptor beta chains from one sample sequenced in a study of blood T cell repertoires in COVID-19. Repertoires were generated with immunoSEQ multiplex PCR, while TCRdb's copy carries only in-frame clones and drops some. Among about 230,000 clones listed, 86% were seen once. The sequenced material came from peripheral blood. Receptor source: a man aged 45-65 years with COVID-19, enrolled during active disease.

This chain joins TRBV24-1 and TRBJ1-3; TRBD1 might be the D (6 bases). V lost 3 bases, J lost 0 bases, and 8 bases lay in between. CDR3 length: 15 amino acids. Germline values: CDR1 KGHDR, CDR2 SFDVKD. In DNA, the CDR3 is TGTGCCACCAGTGATGGACAGCTCTCTGGAAACACCATATATTTT. It yields the protein CATSDGQLSGNTIYF.

This rearrangement joins TRBV7-9 to TRBJ2-3, with 7 bases fitting TRBD2. This CDR3 is 16 amino acids long. Germline V gene sequence: CDR1 SEHNR, CDR2 FQNEAQ (reference sequence). V was clipped by 1 base and J by 2 bases; unmatched bases: 6. The CDR3 DNA reads TGTGCCAGCAGCTTAGGCCGGGACTACCTCACAGATACGCAGTATTTT. Protein product: CASSLGRDYLTDTQYF.

V gene TRBV18 combines with J gene TRBJ2-1; a possible D gene is TRBD1 (6 bases). Germline lookup yields CDR1 KGHSH and CDR2 LQKENI. Trimming took 1 base from V and 3 from J, leaving 10 bases between them. The length of the CDR3 is 15 residues. The CDR3 is CASSPQGQYYNEQFF. CDR3 in DNA: TGTGCCAGCTCACCACAAGGACAGTACTACAATGAGCAGTTCTTC.

J is TRBJ1-2 and V is TRBV3-1 (or the pseudogene TRBV3-2); 7 bases map to TRBD1. CDR1 is LGHDT, CDR2 YNNKEL, per germline (reference sequence). The J segment lost 7 bases and the V segment lost 4 bases, leaving 15 bases of the junction unmatched. CDR3 length equals 16 residues. The CDR3 nucleotides read TGTGCCAGCAGCCCACCCTATACCCAGGGGGGAGGTGGCTACACCTTC. This encodes CASSPPYTQGGGGYTF.

Turning to this clone: The sample holds other DNA sequences that translate to the same CDR3. The J gene is TRBJ1-2, the V gene TRBV6-5; a possible D gene is TRBD1 (5 bases). The CDR3 length is 11 residues. Trimming pared 4 bases from V and 7 bases from J, leaving 7 bases between. CDR1 and CDR2 (germline): MNHEY, SVGAGI. The CDR3: CASSWGGGYTF. The CDR3 coding sequence is TGTGCCAGCAGTTGGGGGGGTGGCTACACCTTC.

The rearrangement joins TRBV28 to TRBJ1-3, with a possible D match to TRBD1 (5 bases). The CDR3 has 17 amino acids. Looked up from germline, CDR1 is MDHEN and CDR2 is SYDVKM. V was shortened by 7 bases and J by 0 bases, with 19 bases between the two germline ends. The CDR3 DNA reads TGTGCCAGCATCAACCGGCGGGGCCAAAGCTCTGGAAACACCATATATTTT. It encodes CASINRRGQSSGNTIYF.

The CDR3 DNA reads TGTGCCAGCAGTTTAGCACAGGGCTCTGTTCACACCTTC. As protein: CASSLAQGSVHTF. This chain joins TRBV12-3 or TRBV12-4 and TRBJ1-2, with D perhaps matching TRBD1 (6 bases). This CDR3 has 13 amino acids. Between the trimmed V and J ends, which lost 0 bases and 12 bases, there was a span of 14 bases.

This chain links TRBV11-2 with TRBJ2-7, with TRBD2 matching over 8 bases. V was pared by 1 base and J by 4 bases, with 9 bases of the junction left unmatched. The CDR3 is 16 amino acids. Germline values: CDR1 SGHAT, CDR2 FQNNGV. CDR3 bases: TGTGCCAGCAGCTTAGGCATGGGACTAGAGTGGTACGAGCAGTACTTC. Translating gives CASSLGMGLEWYEQYF.

The rearrangement uses TRBV15 and TRBJ2-4, with no clear D. The V end was cut by 3 bases, the J end by 6 bases, with 15 bases between. Germline V gene data show CDR1 as LNHNV and CDR2 as YYDKDF (reference sequence). This CDR3 has 15 amino acids. The CDR3 reads CATSSGQRGTNIQYF. Written as DNA, the CDR3 is TGTGCCACCAGCAGCGGCCAGCGCGGTACAAACATTCAGTACTTC.

The CDR3 bases are TGTGCCAGCAGTTACGGGGAGGGCGAGGGACCCCTCCACTTT. It encodes CASSYGEGEGPLHF. This chain uses TRBV6-5 with TRBJ1-6, with D hard to call. The CDR3 totals 14 residues. The V end lost 2 bases, the J end lost 12 bases, and 14 bases lay between the germline ends. The V gene's germline CDR1 is MNHEY and CDR2 SVGAGI.

The chain recombines TRBV7-6 with TRBJ1-1; TRBD1 aligns across 9 bases. Germline-derived CDR1 and CDR2 are SGHVS and FNYEAQ. V was clipped by 3 bases and J by 4 bases; unmatched bases: 12. This CDR3 is 17 amino acids long. The CDR3 here is CASSLSGTGLIGTEAFF. DNA of the CDR3: TGTGCCAGCAGCTTGTCTGGGACAGGGTTAATAGGCACTGAAGCTTTCTTT.

The V call is TRBV3-1 (or the pseudogene TRBV3-2), the J call TRBJ2-3, with 13 nucleotides matching TRBD2. Losses at the gene ends were 5 bases for V and 5 bases for J; bases not matched to a gene: 10. CDR1 LGHDT and CDR2 YNNKEL come from the germline V gene (reference sequence). The CDR3 has 17 amino acids. CDR3 protein: CASSSTGTSGMGDTQYF. The CDR3 DNA follows: TGTGCCAGCAGCTCTACGGGGACTAGCGGGATGGGAGATACGCAGTATTTT.

The V call is TRBV11-2, the J call TRBJ2-7, with TRBD2 matching over 8 bases. The CDR3 has 13 amino acids. Germline assignment: CDR1 SGHAT and CDR2 FQNNGV. J was trimmed by 4 bases and V by 5 bases; bases with no gene match: 4. CDR3 protein: CASSTSGKYEQYF. In DNA form, the CDR3 reads TGTGCCAGCAGCACTAGCGGAAAATACGAGCAGTACTTC.

The chain employs TRBV6-5 and TRBJ2-6; a possible D gene is TRBD2 (5 bases). Germline V gene data show CDR1 as MNHEY and CDR2 as SVGAGI. CDR3 length equals 15 residues. Trimming shortened V by 4 bases and J by 0 bases, and 7 bases separated the two germline ends. The DNA of the CDR3 is TGTGCCAGCAGTTCGGGGTTCTCTGGGGCCAACGTCCTGACTTTC. This translates into CASSSGFSGANVLTF.

The chain recombines TRBV6-6 with TRBJ2-5; D unresolved. Between the trimmed V and J ends, which lost 3 bases and 5 bases, there was a span of 4 bases. The CDR3 has 11 residues. Looked up from germline, CDR1 is MNHNY and CDR2 is SVGAGI (reference sequence). Here the CDR3 DNA reads TGTGCCAGCAGTTATCTGGAGACCCAGTACTTC. Protein product: CASSYLETQYF.

Only one count was recorded for this clone. The chain recombines TRBV7-3 with TRBJ1-3; D is uncertain. Trimming cost V 2 bases and J 2 bases, with 16 bases left between them. This CDR3 spans 17 amino acids. CDR1 SGHTA and CDR2 FQGTGA come from the germline V gene. Written as DNA, the CDR3 is TGTGCCAGCAGCTTAGGGCCTACAACGTCAACTGGAAACACCATATATTTT. Amino acids: CASSLGPTTSTGNTIYF.

The chain employs TRBV30 and TRBJ2-1, with D perhaps matching TRBD2 (5 bases). Germline assignment: CDR1 GTSNPN and CDR2 SVGIG (reference sequence). Between the trimmed V and J ends, which lost 2 bases and 8 bases, there was a span of 13 bases. The CDR3 is 13 residues long. Written as DNA, the CDR3 is TGTGCCTGGAGTAGCCAGAGGGTACATGAGCAGTTCTTC. Its protein product is CAWSSQRVHEQFF.

The genes are TRBV28 and TRBJ1-5, with a weak D call TRBD1 (6 bases). V lost 3 bases, J lost 0 bases, and 21 bases lay in between. CDR1 and CDR2 (germline): MDHEN, SYDVKM. The CDR3 has 19 residues. The CDR3 here is CASSFLAGAGKTSNQPQHF. For the CDR3, the DNA is TGTGCCAGCAGTTTTCTGGCAGGGGCTGGGAAAACTAGCAATCAGCCCCAGCATTTT.